The rows below give T cell receptor beta chains drawn from one sample of a study of OX40 agonist ivuxolimab in advanced cancers. TCRdb keeps only in-frame clones here, not all; method: immunoSEQ multiplex PCR. The sample contains 25,000 to 30,000 clones, approximately 86% of which appear only once. Sequenced material: CD4+ or CD8+ T cells sorted from blood, taken in a trial of the OX40 agonist ivuxolimab. The receptors derive from an adult with an advanced solid tumor such as melanoma, head and neck, liver or kidney cancer. The CDR3 runs from the conserved cysteine through the conserved F or W. A D gene is named only where the DNA matches it firmly. Size is stated for part of the rows, as once, few or many counts, or as a class when the clone is expanded.

j_gene: TRBJ1-2; abundance: .; len: 16; d_gene: .; v_gene: TRBV11-2; CDR3nt: TGTGCCAGCAGCCCCACCGGGGACACCCTCCGCTATGGCTACACCTTC; CDR3aa: CASSPTGDTLRYGYTF
j_gene: TRBJ1-2; abundance: .; len: 14; d_gene: .; v_gene: TRBV18; CDR3nt: TGTGCCAGCTCAGCGGAGGACGGGACCTATGGCTACACCTTC; CDR3aa: CASSAEDGTYGYTF
j_gene: TRBJ2-7; abundance: .; len: 16; d_gene: TRBD2; v_gene: TRBV11-3; CDR3nt: TGTGCCAGCAGCCCCAGGTGGGGTAGCGGGACCTACGAGCAGTACTTC; CDR3aa: CASSPRWGSGTYEQYF
j_gene: TRBJ1-2; abundance: .; len: 16; d_gene: TRBD1; v_gene: TRBV10-2; CDR3nt: TGCGCCAGCAGTGAACAAAAAGGGGGCCAGAACTATGGCTACACCTTC; CDR3aa: CASSEQKGGQNYGYTF
j_gene: TRBJ2-1; abundance: .; len: 16; d_gene: .; v_gene: TRBV7-6; CDR3nt: TGTGCCAGCAGCTTATCAGGTCCAACTAGTGGAGGGGCCGGGTTCTTC; CDR3aa: CASSLSGPTSGGAGFF
j_gene: TRBJ2-1; abundance: few; len: 14; d_gene: TRBD2; v_gene: TRBV15; CDR3nt: TGTGCCACCAGCACTAGCGGAACCTACAATGAGCAGTTCTTC; CDR3aa: CATSTSGTYNEQFF
j_gene: TRBJ2-7; abundance: .; len: 13; d_gene: .; v_gene: TRBV19; CDR3nt: TGTGCCAGTAGTATAGGGCCTGGTTACGAGCAGTACTTC; CDR3aa: CASSIGPGYEQYF
j_gene: TRBJ1-1; abundance: .; len: 14; d_gene: .; v_gene: TRBV15; CDR3nt: TGTGCCACCAGTAGGTTGGGGGGAAATACTGAAGCTTTCTTT; CDR3aa: CATSRLGGNTEAFF
j_gene: TRBJ2-5; abundance: .; len: 14; d_gene: .; v_gene: TRBV28; CDR3nt: TGTGCCAGCAGAGCTGGGACTGTGGTAGAGACCCAGTACTTC; CDR3aa: CASRAGTVVETQYF
j_gene: TRBJ2-7; abundance: .; len: 15; d_gene: TRBD1; v_gene: TRBV5-4; CDR3nt: TGTGCCAGCAGCATCCTCGCAGGGGGCTTCTACGAGCAGTACTTC; CDR3aa: CASSILAGGFYEQYF
j_gene: TRBJ1-4; abundance: .; len: 19; d_gene: .; v_gene: TRBV28; CDR3nt: TGTGCCAGCAGTTTCCCCTCGGCTGCCAATGATGCAACTAATGAAAAACTGTTTTTT; CDR3aa: CASSFPSAANDATNEKLFF
j_gene: TRBJ2-1; abundance: .; len: 16; d_gene: TRBD2; v_gene: TRBV4-3; CDR3nt: TGCGCCAGCAGCCAACAGCGGGGGGGCAATAACAATGAGCAGTTCTTC; CDR3aa: CASSQQRGGNNNEQFF
j_gene: TRBJ1-4; abundance: .; len: 14; d_gene: .; v_gene: TRBV19; CDR3nt: TGTGCCAGTTGCCTCAGCGACGGAAATGAAAAACTGTTTTTT; CDR3aa: CASCLSDGNEKLFF
j_gene: TRBJ1-1; abundance: .; len: 14; d_gene: TRBD1; v_gene: TRBV28; CDR3nt: TGTGCCAGCAGACAGGGGGCGGGTGGGACTGAAGCTTTCTTT; CDR3aa: CASRQGAGGTEAFF
j_gene: TRBJ2-3; abundance: .; len: 14; d_gene: TRBD2; v_gene: TRBV13; CDR3nt: TGTGCCAGCAGCGCCCCGGGACTAGCGGATACGCAGTATTTT; CDR3aa: CASSAPGLADTQYF
j_gene: TRBJ2-1; abundance: .; len: 13; d_gene: .; v_gene: TRBV7-9; CDR3nt: TGTGCCAGCAGCGAAGACAGGTACAATGAGCAGTTCTTC; CDR3aa: CASSEDRYNEQFF
j_gene: TRBJ2-7; abundance: .; len: 15; d_gene: .; v_gene: TRBV19; CDR3nt: TGTGCCAGTAGTACAGGACTATCGTACTCCTACGAGCAGTACTTC; CDR3aa: CASSTGLSYSYEQYF
j_gene: TRBJ2-3; abundance: .; len: 16; d_gene: TRBD2; v_gene: TRBV4-1; CDR3nt: TGCGCCAGCAGCCCTCAAACTAGCGGGAACACAGATACGCAGTATTTT; CDR3aa: CASSPQTSGNTDTQYF
j_gene: TRBJ1-2; abundance: .; len: 13; d_gene: .; v_gene: TRBV30; CDR3nt: TGTGCCTGGAGTCAAGGAGCTAACTATGGCTACACCTTC; CDR3aa: CAWSQGANYGYTF
j_gene: TRBJ2-3; abundance: .; len: 15; d_gene: .; v_gene: TRBV11-2; CDR3nt: TGTGCCAGCAGCTTAGAGTTTATACACACAGATACGCAGTATTTT; CDR3aa: CASSLEFIHTDTQYF
j_gene: TRBJ2-3; abundance: .; len: 15; d_gene: TRBD2; v_gene: TRBV9; CDR3nt: TGTGCCAGCAGCGTAGAGGTAGCGGGGACAGATACGCAGTATTTT; CDR3aa: CASSVEVAGTDTQYF
j_gene: TRBJ1-1; abundance: .; len: 13; d_gene: TRBD1; v_gene: TRBV6-6; CDR3nt: TGTGCCAGCAGGCCCACAGGGGTTGGGGAAGCTTTCTTT; CDR3aa: CASRPTGVGEAFF
j_gene: TRBJ1-1; abundance: .; len: 13; d_gene: .; v_gene: TRBV6-5; CDR3nt: TGTGCCAGCACCCTAGGGCTGAACACTGAAGCTTTCTTT; CDR3aa: CASTLGLNTEAFF
j_gene: TRBJ2-7; abundance: .; len: 16; d_gene: TRBD1; v_gene: TRBV15; CDR3nt: TGTGCCACCAGCAGAGATCTAATGGGGGATGGGACAGGGAGGTACTTC; CDR3aa: CATSRDLMGDGTGRYF
j_gene: TRBJ1-1; abundance: .; len: 12; d_gene: .; v_gene: TRBV7-9; CDR3nt: TGTGCCAGCAGATGGACAGTTACTGAAGCTTTCTTT; CDR3aa: CASRWTVTEAFF
j_gene: TRBJ1-2; abundance: .; len: 14; d_gene: .; v_gene: TRBV5-1; CDR3nt: TGCGCCAGCAGCTTGGCAGGGTTAGAGAAAGGCTACACCTTC; CDR3aa: CASSLAGLEKGYTF
j_gene: TRBJ2-1; abundance: .; len: 16; d_gene: TRBD1; v_gene: TRBV10-3; CDR3nt: TGTGCCATCAGTGCCGGGGACAGGGACCCCTACAATGAGCAGTTCTTC; CDR3aa: CAISAGDRDPYNEQFF
j_gene: TRBJ2-2; abundance: .; len: 14; d_gene: .; v_gene: TRBV5-1; CDR3nt: TGCGCCAGCAGCTACAGGGGAGGCACCGGGGAGCTGTTTTTT; CDR3aa: CASSYRGGTGELFF